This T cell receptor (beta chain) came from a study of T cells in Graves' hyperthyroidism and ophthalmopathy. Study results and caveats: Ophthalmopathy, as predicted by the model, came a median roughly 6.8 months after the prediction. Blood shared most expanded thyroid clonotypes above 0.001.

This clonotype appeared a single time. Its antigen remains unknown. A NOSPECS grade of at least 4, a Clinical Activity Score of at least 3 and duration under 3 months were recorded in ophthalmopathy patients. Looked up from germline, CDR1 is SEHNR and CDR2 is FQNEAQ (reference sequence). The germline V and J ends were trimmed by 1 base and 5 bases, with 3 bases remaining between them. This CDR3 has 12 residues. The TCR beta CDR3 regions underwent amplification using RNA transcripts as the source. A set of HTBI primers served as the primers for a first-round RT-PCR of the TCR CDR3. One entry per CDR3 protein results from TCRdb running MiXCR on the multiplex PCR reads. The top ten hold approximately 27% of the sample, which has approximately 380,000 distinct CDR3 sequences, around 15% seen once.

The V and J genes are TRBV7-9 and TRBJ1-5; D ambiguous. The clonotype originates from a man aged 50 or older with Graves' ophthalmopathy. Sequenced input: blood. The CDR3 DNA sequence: TGTGCCAGCAGCTTAGACCATCAGCCCCAGCATTTT. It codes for CASSLDHQPQHF.